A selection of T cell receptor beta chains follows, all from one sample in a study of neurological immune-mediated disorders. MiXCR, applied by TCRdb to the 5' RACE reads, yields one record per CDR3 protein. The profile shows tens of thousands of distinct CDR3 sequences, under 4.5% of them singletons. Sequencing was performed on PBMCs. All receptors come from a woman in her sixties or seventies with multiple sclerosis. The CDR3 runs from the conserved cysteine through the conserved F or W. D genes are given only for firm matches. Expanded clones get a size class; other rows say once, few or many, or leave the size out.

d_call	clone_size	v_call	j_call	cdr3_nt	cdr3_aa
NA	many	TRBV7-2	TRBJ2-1	TGTGCCAGCAGCTTAGCGGCGGATAGCTCCTACAATGAGCAGTTCTTC	CASSLAADSSYNEQFF
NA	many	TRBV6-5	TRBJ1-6	TGTGCCAGCAGTTTCCAAGATCTCTCACCCCTCCACTTT	CASSFQDLSPLHF
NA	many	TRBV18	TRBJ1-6	TGTGCCAGCTCACCACCGGGAAGGTCGCCGGGTCCCCTCCACTTT	CASSPPGRSPGPLHF
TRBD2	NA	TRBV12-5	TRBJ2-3	TGTGCTAGTGGTTCCGGGACTAGCAGCACAGATACGCAGTATTTT	CASGSGTSSTDTQYF
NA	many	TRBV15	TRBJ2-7	TGTGCCACCAGCACCTTCATAGTTGGACTGGGTTCCTACGAGCAGTACTTC	CATSTFIVGLGSYEQYF
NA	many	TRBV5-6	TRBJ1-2	TGTGCCAGCAGCTGGGGAATGGGCTACACCTTC	CASSWGMGYTF
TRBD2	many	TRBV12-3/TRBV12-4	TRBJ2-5	TGTGCCAGCAGTACACTAGCGGCCGCCCCCTCAGAGACCCAGTACTTC	CASSTLAAAPSETQYF
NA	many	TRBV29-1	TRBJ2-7	TGCAGCGCCGGGACAATTGGTCACGAGCAGTACTTC	CSAGTIGHEQYF
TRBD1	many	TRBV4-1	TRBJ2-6	TGCGCCAGCAGCCCCGGGACAGGGTACGGGGCCAACGTCCTGACTTTC	CASSPGTGYGANVLTF
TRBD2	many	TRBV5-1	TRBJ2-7	TGCGCCAGCAGCTTGGCGACTAGCGGGGGCTACGAGCAGTACTTC	CASSLATSGGYEQYF
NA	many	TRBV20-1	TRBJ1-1	TGCAGTGCAAACCAAGGGGCTACCAGGAACACTGAAGCTTTCTTT	CSANQGATRNTEAFF
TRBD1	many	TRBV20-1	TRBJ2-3	TGCAGTGCTGCCGTTGGGGACAGGGATACAGATACGCAGTATTTT	CSAAVGDRDTDTQYF
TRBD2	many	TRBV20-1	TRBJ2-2	TGCAGTGCTAGAGATTCGTTGCGGGGGGGCCGCGCCGGGGAGCTGTTTTTT	CSARDSLRGGRAGELFF
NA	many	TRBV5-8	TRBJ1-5	TGTGCCAGCAGCACATACCAGGGAAGCAATCAGCCCCAGCATTTT	CASSTYQGSNQPQHF
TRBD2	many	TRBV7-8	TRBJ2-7	TGTGCCAGCAGCTTAGTAACCTTAGCGGGGGGGCCTCTCGAGCAGTACTTC	CASSLVTLAGGPLEQYF
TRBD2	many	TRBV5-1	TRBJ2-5	TGCGCCAGCAGCCGACCTAGCGGGGTACAAGAGACCCAGTACTTC	CASSRPSGVQETQYF
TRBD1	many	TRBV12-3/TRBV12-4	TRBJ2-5	TGTGCCAGCAGTTTGGACAGGGGTGGACAAGAGACCCAGTACTTC	CASSLDRGGQETQYF
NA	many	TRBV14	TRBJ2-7	TGTGCCAGCAGCCAAGTCAGTCACAGGGCGGACTACGAGCAGTACTTC	CASSQVSHRADYEQYF
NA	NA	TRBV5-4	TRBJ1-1	TGTGCCAGCAGCCCGGGGTTGGCTGAAGCTTTCTTT	CASSPGLAEAFF
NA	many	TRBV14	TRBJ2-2	TGTGCCAGCAGCCAATTCGGGGGATCGAACACCGGGGAGCTGTTTTTT	CASSQFGGSNTGELFF
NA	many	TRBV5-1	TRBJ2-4	TGCGCCAGCAGTTGGAAAAACATTCAGTACTTC	CASSWKNIQYF
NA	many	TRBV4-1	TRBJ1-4	TGCGCCAGCAGCCTAGGACTGGGTAATGAAAAACTGTTTTTT	CASSLGLGNEKLFF
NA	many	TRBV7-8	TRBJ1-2	TGTGCCAGCAGCCCACAGACAGTCCTTGGCTATGGCTACACCTTC	CASSPQTVLGYGYTF
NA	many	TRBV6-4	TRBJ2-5	TGTGCCAGCAGTGATCACCAAGAGACCCAGTACTTC	CASSDHQETQYF
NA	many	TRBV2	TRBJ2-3	TGTGCCAGCAGTCGGGGAAGCACAGATACGCAGTATTTT	CASSRGSTDTQYF
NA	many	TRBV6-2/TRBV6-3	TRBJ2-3	TGTGCCAGCAGTTACTCCGGGGGGCGGTCAGATACGCAGTATTTT	CASSYSGGRSDTQYF
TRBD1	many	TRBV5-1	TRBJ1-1	TGCGCCAGCAGCTTGCCGACAGGGATGAACACTGAAGCTTTCTTT	CASSLPTGMNTEAFF
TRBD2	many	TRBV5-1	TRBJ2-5	TGCGCCAGCAGCTTGGCCCCCAATACCGGGACTAGCGGGGGCAGACGCCAAGAGACCCAGTACTTC	CASSLAPNTGTSGGRRQETQYF
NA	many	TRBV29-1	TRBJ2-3	TGCAGCGAGTACCAAGGGGCAGATACGCAGTATTTT	CSEYQGADTQYF
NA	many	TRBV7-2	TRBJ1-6	TGTGCCAGCAGCTCCGGGACCGGCGGATCACCCCTCCACTTT	CASSSGTGGSPLHF
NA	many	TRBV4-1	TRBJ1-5	TGCGCCAGCAGCCAAGAAGGGGGTTGGAATCAGCCCCAGCATTTT	CASSQEGGWNQPQHF
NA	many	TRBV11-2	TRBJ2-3	TGTGCCAGCAGCTCAGACCTCACAGATACGCAGTATTTT	CASSSDLTDTQYF
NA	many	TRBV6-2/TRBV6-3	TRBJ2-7	TGTGCCAGCAGAGAGAACAGGGCCTCCTACGAGCAGTACTTC	CASRENRASYEQYF
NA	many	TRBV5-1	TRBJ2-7	TGCGCCAGCAGCTTCGAAGGGGTTGGAGGCGAGCAGTACTTC	CASSFEGVGGEQYF
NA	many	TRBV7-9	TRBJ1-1	TGTGCCAGCAGCCGAGGACAGATTAACACTGAAGCTTTCTTT	CASSRGQINTEAFF
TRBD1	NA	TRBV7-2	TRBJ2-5	TGTGCCAGCAGCATCCAGGGGGCGCCCCAAGAGACCCAGTACTTC	CASSIQGAPQETQYF
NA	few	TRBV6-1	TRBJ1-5	TGTGCCAGCAGCCAAGGGACCCTGCCTCAGCATTTT	CASSQGTLPQHF
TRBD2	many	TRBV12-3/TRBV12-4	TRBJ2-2	TGTGCCAGTGGGACTAGCGGGGGGAAAGCCGGGGAGCTGTTTTTT	CASGTSGGKAGELFF
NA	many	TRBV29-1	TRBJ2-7	TGCAGCGTTGTACCACAGGGTTACGAGCAGTACTTC	CSVVPQGYEQYF
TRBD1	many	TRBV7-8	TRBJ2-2	TGTGCCAGCAGCCCTTGGACAGGGAACACCGGGGAGCTGTTTTTT	CASSPWTGNTGELFF
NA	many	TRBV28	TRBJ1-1	TGTGCCAGCAGTTTATTGGGGGCCACTGAAGCTTTCTTT	CASSLLGATEAFF
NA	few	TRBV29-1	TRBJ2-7	TGCAGCGTTTATGGGGGCTACGAGCAGTACTTC	CSVYGGYEQYF
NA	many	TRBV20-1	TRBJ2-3	TGCAGCCTGGGGGGTAGCACAGATACGCAGTATTTT	CSLGGSTDTQYF
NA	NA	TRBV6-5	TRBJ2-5	TGTGCCAGTACTATCCGGGACCCGCAAGAGACCCAGTACTTC	CASTIRDPQETQYF
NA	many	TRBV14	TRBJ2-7	TGTGCCAGCAGCCAAGTGGGCAGCTACGAGCAGTACTTC	CASSQVGSYEQYF
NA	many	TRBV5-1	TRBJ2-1	TGCGCCAGCAGCTTGGCTAGCCCTCTCGTCAATGAGCAGTTCTTC	CASSLASPLVNEQFF
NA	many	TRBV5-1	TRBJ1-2	TGCGCCAGCAGCTCAGGACAGCCTCAGTATGGCTACACCTTC	CASSSGQPQYGYTF
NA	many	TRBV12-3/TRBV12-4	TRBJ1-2	TGTGCCAGCAGTTTAGCGGCAGGGGTGAAGAGGTACACCTTC	CASSLAAGVKRYTF
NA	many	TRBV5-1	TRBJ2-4	TGCGCCAGCAGCTTGGCAGACAGCTTCAAAAACATTCAGTACTTC	CASSLADSFKNIQYF
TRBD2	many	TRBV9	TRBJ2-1	TGTGCCAGCAGCGTAGGGGGCCGCGGCGGGGGGCTCCGGGATGAGCAGTTCTTC	CASSVGGRGGGLRDEQFF
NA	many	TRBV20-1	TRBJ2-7	TGCAGTGCCCCGCTAGTGGACTACGAGCAGTACTTC	CSAPLVDYEQYF
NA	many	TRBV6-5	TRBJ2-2	TGTGCCAGCAGTTACGATAACAGGGACACCGGGGAGCTGTTTTTT	CASSYDNRDTGELFF